The 15 T cell receptor beta chains presented below share a single source sample, sequenced in a study of control samples from healthy donors and cancer patients. Profiling relied on immunoSEQ multiplex PCR, and the TCRdb table lists in-frame clones only, not all of them. Among 76,000 or so clones, approximately 88% were seen once, and the ten largest hold roughly 8.9%. Sequencing used PBMCs. The receptors stem from a woman between 45 and 60 years old with colorectal cancer.

This clone was seen more than once but under ten times. The rearrangement links TRBV23-1 to TRBJ1-3; TRBD1 is a possible D gene (6 bases). TRBV23-1 is filed as an ORF, its function uncertain. V lost 7 bases and J lost 0, with 13 bases in between. The CDR3 is made up of 15 amino acids. The CDR3 reads CASTLDRDSGNTIYF. CDR3 sequence (DNA): TGCGCCAGCACCCTGGACAGAGACTCTGGAAACACCATATATTTT.

This clone was recorded a few times. The chain carries TRBV5-5 and TRBJ1-1, with TRBD1 matching 10 bases. Trimming at V came to 4 bases and at J to 1 base, leaving 7 bases not matched to a gene. This CDR3 has 16 residues. Germline V gene data show CDR1 as SGHKS and CDR2 as YYEKEE (reference sequence). CDR3 DNA: TGTGCCAGCAGCCCGGGACAGGGGTTGAGGAACACTGAAGCTTTCTTT. It translates to CASSPGQGLRNTEAFF.

This clone was recorded only once. This chain joins TRBV10-3 and TRBJ2-3, with 8 bases matching TRBD1. The CDR3 totals 15 residues. The V gene's germline CDR1 is ENHRY and CDR2 SYGVKD. J lost 3 bases, V lost 7 bases, and 9 bases had no gene match. This CDR3 reads CAITPGQGGTDTQYF. The CDR3 coding sequence is TGTGCCATCACCCCCGGACAGGGAGGAACAGATACGCAGTATTTT.

The V call is TRBV3-1 (or the pseudogene TRBV3-2), the J call TRBJ1-2; D is unclear. V lost 0 bases to trimming and J lost 8 bases, with 4 bases between them. The CDR3 runs 11 residues. The germline V gene has CDR1 LGHDT and CDR2 YNNKEL (reference sequence). CDR3 DNA sequence: TGTGCCAGCAGCCAAGATGAGGGCTACACCTTC. Amino acids: CASSQDEGYTF.

This clone was seen just once. The chain has TRBV10-2 and TRBJ1-5; weak D call: TRBD1 (5 bases). Trimming took off 0 bases at V and 3 bases at J, with 9 bases between the two ends. The CDR3 extends over 15 amino acids. In germline, CDR1 is WSHSY, CDR2 SAAADI. CDR3 residues: CASSESGGVNQPQHF. DNA for the CDR3: TGCGCCAGCAGTGAGTCGGGAGGGGTCAATCAGCCCCAGCATTTT.

CDR3: CASSPDQGYNEQFF. DNA of the CDR3: TGTGCCAGCAGCCCCGATCAGGGGTACAATGAGCAGTTCTTC. J is TRBJ2-1 and V is TRBV5-4; tentative D call: TRBD1 (6 bases). Per the germline V gene, CDR1 is SGHNT and CDR2 is YYREEE (reference sequence). V was cut by 4 bases and J by 4 bases, with 12 bases left in between. The CDR3 runs 14 residues.

The rearrangement joins TRBV6-5 to TRBJ1-2; possible D gene TRBD1, 6 bases. Trimming cost V 4 bases and J 0 bases, with 12 bases left between them. The CDR3 is made up of 15 amino acids. From germline, CDR1 is MNHEY and CDR2 SVGAGI. CDR3 DNA: TGTGCCAGCAGTTTCGACAGGCAAGCTAACTATGGCTACACCTTC. Its protein product is CASSFDRQANYGYTF.

The V and J genes are TRBV27 and TRBJ1-1; the D gene is possibly TRBD1 (5 bases). The CDR3 spans 13 residues. Germline lookup yields CDR1 MNHEY and CDR2 SMNVEV (reference sequence). V was cut by 3 bases and J by 9 bases, with 14 bases left in between. The CDR3 region has the DNA TGTGCCAGCAGTTTCACTTGGAGGGACCAAGCTTTCTTT. Amino acid sequence: CASSFTWRDQAFF.

The chain recombines TRBV12-5 with TRBJ1-5; 7 bases agree with TRBD1. This CDR3 has 15 residues. The trim removed 2 bases at V and 7 bases at J, leaving 8 bases unmatched. CDR1 is LGHNT and CDR2 is FRNRAP in the germline V gene. CDR3: CASGLPTGVGQPQHF. The CDR3 bases are TGTGCTAGTGGTTTGCCCACAGGGGTTGGGCAGCCCCAGCATTTT.

The V call is TRBV6-5, the J call TRBJ2-1; 7 bases align to TRBD1. This CDR3 has 14 amino acids. Looked up from germline, CDR1 is MNHEY and CDR2 is SVGAGI. With 6 bases clipped from V and 2 bases from J, the junction kept 4 bases outside the gene matches. CDR3 region: CASRRQGTYNEQFF. CDR3 sequence (DNA): TGTGCCAGCAGGAGACAGGGTACCTACAATGAGCAGTTCTTC.

The gene calls are TRBV28 and TRBJ1-4; no firm D call. The CDR3 totals 14 residues. V lost 7 bases and J 4 bases, leaving 13 bases between the germline ends. Germline V gives CDR1 MDHEN, CDR2 SYDVKM. CDR3 in DNA: TGTGCCAGCAAGCCTCAGGAGAGTAATGAAAAACTGTTTTTT. It encodes CASKPQESNEKLFF.

This rearrangement joins TRBV7-8 to TRBJ1-3; D perhaps matches TRBD1 (6 bases). Germline-derived CDR1 and CDR2 are SGHVS and FQNEAQ. The V end lost 5 bases, the J end lost 2 bases, and 7 bases lay between the germline ends. The CDR3 runs 13 residues. CDR3 nucleotide sequence: TGTGCCAGCAGCCCAGGGGCTGGAAACACCATATATTTT. Amino acid sequence: CASSPGAGNTIYF.

The genes are TRBV6-5 and TRBJ1-6, with D possibly matching TRBD1 (6 bases). This CDR3 spans 12 amino acids. V was pared by 6 bases and J by 8 bases, with 8 bases between. CDR1 is MNHEY, CDR2 SVGAGI, per germline. The CDR3 spells CASRNRDSPLHF. CDR3 DNA: TGTGCCAGCAGGAACAGGGATTCACCCCTCCACTTT.

The chain carries TRBV6-2 or TRBV6-3 and TRBJ1-6, with unresolved D. The V and J ends lost 0 bases and 8 bases respectively, with 11 bases between them. The CDR3 spans 15 residues. Germline CDR1 MNHEY, CDR2 SVGEGT. CDR3 in amino acids: CASSYSYSSDSPLHF. DNA for the CDR3: TGTGCCAGCAGTTACTCGTACAGTTCAGATTCACCCCTCCACTTT.

This clone has a single count. This chain links TRBV29-1 with TRBJ1-1; no reliable D call. V was cut by 5 bases and J by 0 bases, with 16 bases left in between. The CDR3 extends over 15 amino acids. Germline V gives CDR1 SQVTM, CDR2 ANQGSEA. CDR3 sequence: CSVRGRHSMNTEAFF. The CDR3 DNA reads TGCAGCGTTAGAGGGCGGCATTCCATGAACACTGAAGCTTTCTTT. The full variable domain, its missing parts supplied by reference TRBV29-1 and TRBJ1-1, is SAVISQKPSRDICQRGTSLTIQCQVDSQVTMMFWYRQQPGQSLTLIATANQGSEATYESGFVIDKFPISRPNLTFSTLTVSNMSPEDSSIYLCSVRGRHSMNTEAFFGQGTRLTVV.